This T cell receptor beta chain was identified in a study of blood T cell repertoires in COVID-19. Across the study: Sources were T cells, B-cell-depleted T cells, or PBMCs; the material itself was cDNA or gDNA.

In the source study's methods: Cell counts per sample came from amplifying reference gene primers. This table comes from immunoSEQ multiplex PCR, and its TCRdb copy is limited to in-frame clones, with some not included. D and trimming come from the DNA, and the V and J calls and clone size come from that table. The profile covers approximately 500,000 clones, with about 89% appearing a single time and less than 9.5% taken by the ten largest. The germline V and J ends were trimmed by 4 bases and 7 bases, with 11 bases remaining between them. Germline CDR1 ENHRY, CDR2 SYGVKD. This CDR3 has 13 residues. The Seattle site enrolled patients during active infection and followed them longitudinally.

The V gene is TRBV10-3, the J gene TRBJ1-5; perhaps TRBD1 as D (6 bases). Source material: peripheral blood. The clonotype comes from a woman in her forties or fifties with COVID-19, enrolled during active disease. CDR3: CAISARGQQPQHF. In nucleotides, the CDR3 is TGTGCCATCAGTGCAAGGGGACAACAGCCCCAGCATTTT.